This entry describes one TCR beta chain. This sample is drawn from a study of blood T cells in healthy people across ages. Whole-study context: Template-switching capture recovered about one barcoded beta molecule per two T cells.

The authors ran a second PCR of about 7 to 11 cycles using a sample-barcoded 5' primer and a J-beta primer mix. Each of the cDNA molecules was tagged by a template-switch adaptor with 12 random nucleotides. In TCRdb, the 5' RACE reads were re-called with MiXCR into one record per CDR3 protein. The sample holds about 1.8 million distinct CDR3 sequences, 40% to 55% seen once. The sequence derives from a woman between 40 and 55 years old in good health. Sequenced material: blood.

The CDR3 DNA sequence: TGTGCCACCAGCAGAGAATCTGGCAGATACACCTTC. It yields the protein CATSRESGRYTF. The chain carries TRBV15 and TRBJ1-2; D remains ambiguous. Trimming removed 0 bases at V and 11 bases at J, with 10 bases between. CDR1 and CDR2 (germline): LNHNV, YYDKDF (reference sequence). This CDR3 spans 12 amino acids.